This passage covers 14 T cell receptor beta chains from one sample sequenced in a study of Graves' ophthalmopathy and Graves' hyperthyroidism. The sequenced template was RNA, covering the TCR beta CDR3 region. Second-round multiplex PCR came after a first-round RT-PCR that employed HTBI primers. Using its own MiXCR run on the multiplex PCR reads, TCRdb lists one record per CDR3 protein. The sample comprises around 1,200,000 distinct CDR3 sequences, about 38% of which are singletons, and roughly 11% rests with the top ten. Sequenced sample: peripheral blood or thyroid tissue (not recorded which). The receptors stem from an adult man with Graves' hyperthyroidism.

At least ten counts were recorded for this clonotype. The rearrangement joins TRBV7-2 to TRBJ1-3; D ambiguous. Trimming shortened V by 5 bases and J by 2 bases, and 10 bases separated the two germline ends. This CDR3 is built from 14 residues. Germline V lookup: CDR1 SGHTA, CDR2 FQGNSA. In DNA form, the CDR3 reads TGTGCCAGCAGCCCGAGCGCCGCTGGAAACACCATATATTTT. This translates into CASSPSAAGNTIYF.

This clonotype was observed a few times. A read error may explain this, as a much larger clone is one base away. The gene calls are TRBV7-2 and TRBJ2-5; D is undetermined. Germline V gene lookup returns CDR1 SGHTA and CDR2 FQGNSA. The CDR3 is made up of 12 amino acids. The CDR3 DNA reads as TGTGCCAGCAGCTTTACGAGTGAGACCCAGTGCTTC. Translating gives CASSFTSETQCF.

The V and J genes are TRBV29-1 and TRBJ2-2; 7 bases map to TRBD1. CDR1 is SQVTM and CDR2 is ANQGSEA in the germline V gene. V lost 6 bases and J lost 8; bases outside the gene matches: 6. The CDR3 length is 12 residues. CDR3 sequence (DNA): TGCAGCGTGAAACCGGGACAGGGGGAGCTGTTTTTT. Translation gives CSVKPGQGELFF.

This clonotype turned up a few times. V usage is TRBV5-1 and J usage is TRBJ1-2, with 7 bases matching TRBD1. Germline-derived CDR1 and CDR2 are SGHRS and YFSETQ. V dropped 4 bases and J dropped 8; count of bases not matched to a gene: 14. CDR3 size: 15 residues. The CDR3 reads CASSPAQTGAGGYTF. As DNA, the CDR3 is TGCGCCAGCAGCCCCGCACAAACAGGGGCGGGAGGCTACACCTTC.

This chain links TRBV7-2 with TRBJ1-1; D might be TRBD1 (5 bases). This CDR3 comprises 14 residues. Trimming took 5 bases from V and 5 from J, leaving 15 bases between them. Germline CDR1 and CDR2: SGHTA and FQGNSA. Written as DNA, the CDR3 is TGTGCCAGCAGCACAGACGGGGGAGGGACTGAAGCTTTCTTT. It encodes CASSTDGGGTEAFF.

This clonotype showed up just a few times. This may stem from a read error, because a much larger clone lies one nucleotide away. The gene calls are TRBV10-2 and TRBJ1-2; no definite D call. V was pared by 2 bases and J by 1 base, with 8 bases between. CDR1 is WSHSY and CDR2 is SAAADI in the germline V gene. The CDR3 consists of 14 residues. The CDR3 coding sequence is TGCGCCAGCAGTGAGCCGGCCAGTAACTATGGCTACACCTTC. Translated, it gives CASSEPASNYGYTF.

The chain combines TRBV3-1 with TRBJ1-3; D is undetermined. CDR3 length equals 14 residues. Germline V gene lookup returns CDR1 LGHDT and CDR2 YNNKEL (reference sequence). V lost 4 bases, J lost 0 bases, and 7 bases lay in between. Here the CDR3 reads CASSLYSSGNTIYF. In DNA form, the CDR3 reads TGTGCCAGCAGCCTTTACAGCTCTGGAAACACCATATATTTT.

This clonotype was seen many times. V and J are TRBV13 and TRBJ2-7; 9 positions match TRBD1. The germline gives CDR1 PRHDT, CDR2 FYEKMQ (reference sequence). J lost 10 bases, V lost 5 bases, and 12 bases had no gene match. The CDR3 contains 14 residues. This CDR3 reads CASSTAGTGTGQYF. CDR3 nucleotide sequence: TGTGCCAGCAGCACCGCCGGGACAGGGACAGGTCAGTACTTC.

This clonotype was detected ten times or more. V and J are TRBV12-3 or TRBV12-4 and TRBJ2-6; 8 nucleotides align to TRBD1. The CDR3 consists of 17 residues. The V gene end was trimmed by 3 bases and the J gene end by 4 bases; junction bases not matched to a gene: 8. The CDR3 loop reads CASSLRQGAQGANVLTF. The CDR3 nucleotides read TGTGCCAGCAGTTTGAGGCAGGGGGCGCAAGGGGCCAACGTCCTGACTTTC.

Concerning this clonotype: A much more abundant neighbour one base away suggests this may be a read error. The genes are TRBV2 and TRBJ2-7; no clear D gene. V was pared by 6 bases and J by 2 bases, with 17 bases between. This CDR3 has 15 amino acids. Germline CDR1 and CDR2: SNHLY and FYNNEI. CDR3 nucleotide sequence: TGTGCCAGCAGCGATCTCTGGGCGGTTACCTACGAGCAGTACTTC. Translated: CASSDLWAVTYEQYF.

The V call is TRBV29-1, the J call TRBJ2-5; TRBD2 might be the D (5 bases). The CDR3 is 13 residues long. Germline values: CDR1 SQVTM, CDR2 ANQGSEA. Trimming pared 5 bases from V and 5 bases from J, leaving 15 bases between. The CDR3 protein is CSVTGLLGETQYF. The CDR3 nucleotides are TGCAGCGTTACCGGACTCCTAGGGGAGACCCAGTACTTC.

The V and J genes are TRBV9 and TRBJ2-5; D not resolved. The length of the CDR3 is 14 residues. Deletions cut 4 bases from V and 8 bases from J, with 18 bases between. Germline-derived CDR1 and CDR2 are SGDLS and YYNGEE. CDR3 nucleotides: TGTGCCAGCAGCCTCCCTGGTGGACGGACCACCCAGTACTTC. Its translation: CASSLPGGRTTQYF.

The rearrangement joins TRBV20-1 to TRBJ2-5, with 7 bases fitting TRBD2. CDR1 DFQATT and CDR2 SNEGSKA come from the germline V gene (reference sequence). The J segment lost 2 bases and the V segment lost 4 bases, leaving 7 bases of the junction unmatched. The CDR3 extends over 14 amino acids. Here the CDR3 reads CSAKRLARQETQYF. The DNA of the CDR3 is TGCAGTGCTAAAAGACTAGCAAGGCAAGAGACCCAGTACTTC.

This clonotype was picked up a small number of times. The rearrangement uses TRBV7-2 and TRBJ2-7; TRBD2 aligns across 12 bases. CDR3 length equals 16 residues. The V segment lost 4 bases and the J segment 3 bases; nucleotides outside the gene matches: 7. Germline V gene data show CDR1 as SGHTA and CDR2 as FQGNSA. The CDR3 spells CASSSTSGRKSYEQYF. CDR3 DNA sequence: TGTGCCAGCAGCTCGACTAGCGGGAGAAAAAGCTACGAGCAGTACTTC.